The T cell receptor beta chain under discussion was sequenced for a study of cytomegalovirus exposure and HLA in healthy donors. Study results and caveats: High specificity and sensitivity for cytomegalovirus status were reported for the classifier. Some TCR beta chains (roughly 160 of them) were listed as cytomegalovirus-associated.

Profiled with immunoSEQ multiplex PCR; TCRdb holds only in-frame clones, not every one. The table lists 100,000 to 150,000 clones, about nine tenths of them singletons. Germline V lookup: CDR1 SGHNT, CDR2 YYREEE (reference sequence). The CDR3 runs to 20 residues. The ends lost 4 bases at V and 7 bases at J; junction bases unmatched: 18. Of note for this clone: Its antigen is unknown.

This sequence was found in a man aged 18 to 29 in good health and CMV-seronegative. Source material: PBMCs. The chain links TRBV5-4 to TRBJ2-1; the match to TRBD2 covers 15 bases. The CDR3: CASSPLLIGLAGGPGNEQFF. The CDR3 DNA is TGTGCCAGCAGCCCACTCTTGATTGGACTAGCGGGAGGGCCGGGTAATGAGCAGTTCTTC. The full variable domain, rest sourced from reference TRBV5-4 and TRBJ2-1, is ETGVTQSPTHLIKTRGQQVTLRCSSQSGHNTVSWYQQALGQGPQFIFQYYREEENGRGNFPPRFSGLQFPNYSSELNVNALELDDSALYLCASSPLLIGLAGGPGNEQFFGPGTRLTVL.